The next 21 T cell receptor beta chains were all read from a single sample in a study of T cell responses to AZD1222 COVID-19 vaccine. Clones were sequenced by immunoSEQ multiplex PCR, and TCRdb holds only the in-frame ones, with some missing. The sample includes roughly 100,000 clones, about 90% seen only once; the top ten take over 6.5%. The sequencing here drew on peripheral blood, taken on day 0 of AZD1222 vaccination. These receptors were obtained from an adult in good health.

This clone has just one count. The chain couples TRBV7-6 to TRBJ2-3; a weak D match, TRBD2 (5 bases). CDR3 length: 18 residues. Germline loops: CDR1 SGHVS, CDR2 FNYEAQ. Trimming removed 2 bases at V and 0 bases at J, with 18 bases between. The CDR3 reads CASSLRGGTASSTDTQYF. CDR3 sequence (DNA): TGTGCCAGCAGCTTACGGGGTGGAACAGCCTCTAGCACAGATACGCAGTATTTT.

The chain employs TRBV14 and TRBJ1-1; D remains ambiguous. Germline loops: CDR1 SGHDN, CDR2 FVKESK. CDR3 length equals 11 residues. V dropped 10 bases and J dropped 3 bases, with 9 bases sitting between them. CDR3: CATHQDTEAFF. As DNA, the CDR3 is TGTGCCACCCACCAGGACACTGAAGCTTTCTTT.

The chain couples TRBV28 to TRBJ2-2; 9 nucleotides align to TRBD1. The germline gives CDR1 MDHEN, CDR2 SYDVKM. Germline trimming cut 6 bases from V and 6 bases from J; bases unmatched to any gene: 2. The CDR3 is made up of 13 amino acids. The CDR3 reads CASRGTGSGELFF. CDR3 DNA sequence: TGTGCCAGCAGGGGGACAGGGTCCGGGGAGCTGTTTTTT.

V is TRBV4-1 and J is TRBJ2-3; 10 nucleotides line up with TRBD1. The length of the CDR3 is 20 residues. V shed 4 bases and J 2 bases; nucleotides not matched to a gene: 18. Germline V gene sequence: CDR1 MGHRA, CDR2 YSYEKL. DNA of the CDR3: TGCGCCAGCAGCCTCAACAGACGATGGACAGGGGGATCGGTCACAGATACGCAGTATTTT. Amino acids: CASSLNRRWTGGSVTDTQYF.

This rearrangement joins TRBV4-3 to TRBJ2-3; no clear D gene. Trimming stripped 0 bases from V and 4 bases from J, with 11 bases between. The CDR3 runs to 15 residues. Germline CDR1 LGHNA, CDR2 YSLEER. The CDR3 sequence is CASSQDLVVADTQYF. The CDR3 DNA reads TGCGCCAGCAGCCAAGATTTAGTGGTGGCAGATACGCAGTATTTT.

This sequence joins TRBV28 and TRBJ1-5; TRBD1 matches at 7 bases. Germline trimming cut 5 bases from V and 3 bases from J; bases unmatched to any gene: 7. The length of the CDR3 is 15 residues. The germline V gene has CDR1 MDHEN and CDR2 SYDVKM. CDR3 amino acids: CASSVYRGNNQPQHF. Written as DNA, the CDR3 is TGTGCCAGCAGTGTTTACAGGGGTAACAATCAGCCCCAGCATTTT.

The chain is built from TRBV7-9 and TRBJ2-3; 7 nucleotides agree with TRBD1. Per the germline V gene, CDR1 is SEHNR and CDR2 is FQNEAQ (reference sequence). The trim removed 5 bases at V and 5 bases at J, leaving 13 bases unmatched. The length of the CDR3 is 16 residues. The DNA for the CDR3 is TGTGCCAGCAGCCCGAGGGGGCGGGCCCAGGAAGATACGCAGTATTTT. Amino acids: CASSPRGRAQEDTQYF.

The chain couples TRBV4-2 to TRBJ2-1; D not resolved. V lost 0 bases to trimming and J lost 8 bases, with 11 bases between them. The CDR3 runs to 14 residues. Germline lookup yields CDR1 LGHNA and CDR2 YNFKEQ. Here the CDR3 DNA reads TGTGCCAGCAGCCAAGATCCCCTATACTATGAGCAGTTCTTC. Residues: CASSQDPLYYEQFF.

This chain uses TRBV7-3 with TRBJ2-1; D call uncertain. Germline assignment: CDR1 SGHTA and CDR2 FQGTGA. CDR3 length: 16 residues. Trimming left V 5 bases short and J 0 bases short, with 14 bases between. The CDR3 protein is CASSAQSINSYNEQFF. The CDR3 DNA sequence: TGTGCCAGCAGCGCACAAAGTATCAACTCCTACAATGAGCAGTTCTTC.

This chain connects TRBV7-3 to TRBJ2-4; TRBD1 matches at 10 bases. The junction had 8 bases not matched to a gene; V was cut back by 6 bases and J by 6 bases. This CDR3 contains 15 residues. Germline-derived CDR1 and CDR2 are SGHTA and FQGTGA. The CDR3 here is CASSATGGSGNIQYF. CDR3 coding DNA: TGTGCCAGCAGTGCGACAGGGGGCTCGGGAAACATTCAGTACTTC.

The table lists this clone with a count of one. This chain uses TRBV28 with TRBJ2-1; D remains unclear. This CDR3 comprises 11 residues. The V and J ends lost 2 bases and 10 bases respectively, with 6 bases between them. CDR1 and CDR2 (germline): MDHEN, SYDVKM. CDR3 nucleotide sequence: TGTGCCAGCAGTTTACACTACGAGCAGTTCTTC. It specifies CASSLHYEQFF.

The chain couples TRBV28 to TRBJ1-2; no reliable D call. CDR1 is MDHEN and CDR2 is SYDVKM in the germline V gene. The CDR3 runs 13 residues. V lost 1 base and J lost 4, with 7 bases in between. The CDR3 loop is CASSLYNGYGYTF. The CDR3 coding sequence is TGTGCCAGCAGTTTATACAACGGCTATGGCTACACCTTC.

This chain connects TRBV18 to TRBJ1-1; 8 positions agree with TRBD1. The V gene's germline CDR1 is KGHSH and CDR2 LQKENI. The CDR3 runs to 12 residues. V shed 3 bases and J 14 bases; nucleotides not matched to a gene: 8. The CDR3 nucleotides are TGTGCCAGCTCACCCTCGGACAGGGATCCCTTCTTT. Translating gives CASSPSDRDPFF.

This clone was detected a few times. The rearrangement joins TRBV19 to TRBJ1-2; no reliable D call. Trimming cost V 4 bases and J 4 bases, with 10 bases left between them. The CDR3 totals 13 residues. The germline V gene encodes CDR1 LNHDA and CDR2 SQIVND (reference sequence). The CDR3 DNA reads as TGTGCCAGTAGTAGGACGCCAGCCTATGGCTACACCTTC. Translating gives CASSRTPAYGYTF.

This rearrangement joins TRBV19 to TRBJ2-4; 9 positions agree with TRBD1. J gave up 0 bases and V 3 bases, and 9 bases lay outside the gene matches. This CDR3 has 18 amino acids. Germline assignment: CDR1 LNHDA and CDR2 SQIVND (reference sequence). The CDR3 here is CASSIRQGVDLAKNIQYF. CDR3 bases: TGTGCCAGTAGTATCCGACAGGGGGTGGACCTAGCCAAAAACATTCAGTACTTC.

The CDR3 sequence is CASSPLTGPNQPQHF. The CDR3 nucleotides read TGTGCCAGCAGTCCTTTGACAGGACCTAATCAGCCCCAGCATTTT. The genes are TRBV27 and TRBJ1-5; perhaps TRBD1 as D (6 bases). V lost 5 bases and J lost 4, with 15 bases in between. The germline V gene has CDR1 MNHEY and CDR2 SMNVEV (reference sequence). This CDR3 has 15 amino acids.

This clone was seen only once. Here the CDR3 reads CASSQGGLKPQHF. The CDR3 DNA is TGTGCCAGCAGCCAAGGAGGGTTGAAGCCCCAGCATTTT. The rearrangement joins TRBV4-2 to TRBJ1-5; D not resolved. The CDR3 covers 13 residues. Trimming stripped 1 base from V and 8 bases from J, with 9 bases between. Germline CDR1 reads LGHNA; CDR2 reads YNFKEQ.

The V and J genes are TRBV5-8 and TRBJ1-4, with D perhaps matching TRBD1 (5 bases). Trimming stripped 5 bases from V and 0 bases from J, with 11 bases between. Germline CDR1 reads SGHTS; CDR2 reads YDEGEE. The CDR3 loop spans 15 amino acids. The CDR3 bases are TGTGCCAGCAGATACCAGACAGCAACTAATGAAAAACTGTTTTTT. Protein: CASRYQTATNEKLFF.

This rearrangement joins TRBV7-8 to TRBJ2-7, with D tentatively TRBD2 (6 bases). The CDR3 totals 17 residues. V gave up 1 base and J gave up 4 bases, with 20 bases separating them. Germline CDR1 reads SGHVS; CDR2 reads FQNEAQ. As DNA, the CDR3 is TGTGCCAGCAGCTTAGGGGTGATGAGCGGGTTGAGGTACGAGCAGTACTTC. It is translated as CASSLGVMSGLRYEQYF.

This chain joins TRBV4-2 and TRBJ2-3, with unresolved D. Germline values: CDR1 LGHNA, CDR2 YNFKEQ. Trimming left V 0 bases short and J 2 bases short, with 12 bases between. This CDR3 comprises 16 residues. CDR3 residues: CASSQDFRPDTDTQYF. The CDR3 DNA reads TGTGCCAGCAGCCAAGATTTTCGCCCTGACACAGATACGCAGTATTTT.

The chain is built from TRBV5-4 and TRBJ2-7; D is uncertain. Germline CDR1 and CDR2: SGHNT and YYREEE (reference sequence). Trimming stripped 7 bases from V and 3 bases from J, with 14 bases between. CDR3 size: 13 residues. CDR3 bases: TGTGCCAGCCCCTCCGCGACTCGCTACGAGCAGTACTTC. Translating it yields CASPSATRYEQYF.